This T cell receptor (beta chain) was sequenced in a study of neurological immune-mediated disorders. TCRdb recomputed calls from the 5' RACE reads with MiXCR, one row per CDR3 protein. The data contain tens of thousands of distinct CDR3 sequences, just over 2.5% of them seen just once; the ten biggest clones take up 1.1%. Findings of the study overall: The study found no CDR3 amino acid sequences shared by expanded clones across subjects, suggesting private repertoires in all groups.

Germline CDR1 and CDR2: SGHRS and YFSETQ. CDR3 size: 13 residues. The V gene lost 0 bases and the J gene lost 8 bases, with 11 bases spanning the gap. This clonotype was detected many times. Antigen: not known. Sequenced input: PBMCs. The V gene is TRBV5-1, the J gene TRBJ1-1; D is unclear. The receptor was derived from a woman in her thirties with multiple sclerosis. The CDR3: CASSLENSDEAFF. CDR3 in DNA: TGCGCCAGCAGCTTGGAGAATAGCGACGAAGCTTTCTTT.